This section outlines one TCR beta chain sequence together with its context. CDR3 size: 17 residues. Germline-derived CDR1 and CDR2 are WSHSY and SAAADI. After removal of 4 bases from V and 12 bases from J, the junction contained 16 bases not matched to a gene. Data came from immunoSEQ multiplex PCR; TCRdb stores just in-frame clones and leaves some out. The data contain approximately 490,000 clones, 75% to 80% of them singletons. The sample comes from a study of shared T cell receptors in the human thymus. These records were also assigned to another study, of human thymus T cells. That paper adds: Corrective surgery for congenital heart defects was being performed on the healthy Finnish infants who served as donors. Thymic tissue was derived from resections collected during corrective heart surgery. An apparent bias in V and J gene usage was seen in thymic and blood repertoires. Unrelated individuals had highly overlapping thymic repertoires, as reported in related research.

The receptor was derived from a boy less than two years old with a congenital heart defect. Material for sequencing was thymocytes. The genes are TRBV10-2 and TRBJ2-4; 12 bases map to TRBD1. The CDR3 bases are TGCGCCAGCAGTGCGCAACGACTGGGACAGGGGGCGCCGGATCAGTACTTC. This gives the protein CASSAQRLGQGAPDQYF.